This T cell receptor (beta chain) was recovered during a study of siplizumab effects on memory and regulatory T cells. CDR3 length: 14 residues. Germline CDR1 reads LNHDA; CDR2 reads SQIVND (reference sequence). Trimming stripped 0 bases from V and 1 base from J, with 6 bases between. This clone was observed a few times. Its antigen is unknown. The data were produced by immunoSEQ multiplex PCR, yet TCRdb's version contains in-frame clones alone and is incomplete. The table lists 80,000 to 95,000 clones, roughly 94% of them singletons, with about 18% in the top ten. General study points: In controls, roughly 25% of mappable alloreactive CD4+ clones were Treg-derived on average, versus around 71% with siplizumab. The majority of clones, roughly 80-95% of proliferating CD4+ or CD8+ clones, lacked an assignable naive or memory phenotype.

The chain links TRBV19 to TRBJ1-1; D is unresolved. Sequences were obtained from CD8+ T cells sorted from blood. This receptor was identified in a human donor in good health. This CDR3 is CASSIESANTEAFF. The CDR3, as DNA: TGTGCCAGTAGTATAGAGTCAGCGAACACTGAAGCTTTCTTT.